This T cell receptor beta chain derives from a study of cytomegalovirus exposure and HLA in healthy donors. Study overall: In a previous analysis, 110 million or so unique TCR beta sequences were found from 150 million to 200 million T cells. Broader study findings: A later analysis found most CMV-associated TCR beta chains apparently HLA-restricted.

PCR used 60 Vbeta primers and 13 Jbeta primers. Libraries were prepared by immunoSEQ multiplex PCR; TCRdb keeps only in-frame clonotypes and omits some of them. The sample consists of roughly 160,000 clones, approximately 80% of them appearing once. In its sample, this clone was seen a few times. Its antigen remains unidentified. The sample was PBMCs. This sequence was found in a young woman in good health and CMV-seronegative.

The DNA for the CDR3 is TGTGCCAGCAGCACAAATAGGCTAGCGGGGGGGACAGATACGCAGTATTTT. Translating it yields CASSTNRLAGGTDTQYF. The chain uses TRBV13 and TRBJ2-3; TRBD2 aligns across 12 bases. The CDR3 has 17 amino acids. V shed 5 bases and J 3 bases; nucleotides not matched to a gene: 9. CDR1 and CDR2 from the germline V gene are PRHDT and FYEKMQ (reference sequence).